The 29 T cell receptor beta chains given below trace back to one sample, sequenced in a study of blood T cell repertoires in COVID-19 (dated by TCRdb to the early 2020s). The library came from the immunoSEQ multiplex PCR assay. Not all clones reach the TCRdb copy of this immuneACCESS table, which keeps in-frame sequences only. Checked studies attribute under half of the gap to unresolved V genes and leave the rest unexplained. The sample table holds roughly 390,000 clones, of which about 85% were seen once. Roughly 3.6% of the sample comes from the top ten. The sequencing input was peripheral blood. Receptors originate from a woman younger than 30 with acute or convalescent COVID-19.

This clone was recorded once. As DNA, the CDR3 is TGCAGCGTTGAAGGACATCCCACCGGGGAGCTGTTTTTT. Translating it yields CSVEGHPTGELFF. The rearrangement links TRBV29-1 to TRBJ2-2, with D unclear. Germline V gives CDR1 SQVTM, CDR2 ANQGSEA. The V end was cut by 1 base, the J end by 4 bases, with 7 bases between. This CDR3 is 13 amino acids long.

V and J are TRBV30 and TRBJ1-5, with 7 bases lining up with TRBD1. The CDR3 extends over 14 amino acids. From germline, CDR1 is GTSNPN and CDR2 SVGIG (reference sequence). The V and J ends lost 2 bases and 2 bases, in that order; junction bases with no gene match: 3. The CDR3: CAWSTGVGNQPQHF. The CDR3 DNA sequence: TGTGCCTGGAGTACAGGGGTTGGCAATCAGCCCCAGCATTTT.

CDR3 DNA sequence: TGTGCCAGCAGTTTTAGGGAGAATGAAAAACTGTTTTTT. Protein sequence: CASSFRENEKLFF. The gene calls are TRBV12-3 or TRBV12-4 and TRBJ1-4; D unresolved. V was trimmed by 3 bases and J by 5 bases, leaving 7 bases between them. The CDR3 has 13 amino acids.

This rearrangement joins TRBV4-2 to TRBJ1-5, with a weak D call TRBD1 (5 bases). CDR3 length equals 16 residues. V dropped 0 bases and J dropped 7 bases, with 16 bases sitting between them. The V gene's germline CDR1 is LGHNA and CDR2 YNFKEQ. The CDR3 is CASSQEEGDSRQPQHF. The CDR3 DNA reads TGTGCCAGCAGCCAAGAGGAAGGGGACTCTAGGCAGCCCCAGCATTTT.

This clone came up many times. The rearrangement joins TRBV5-5 to TRBJ1-4, with 7 bases identical to TRBD1. Germline CDR1 and CDR2: SGHKS and YYEKEE (reference sequence). The length of the CDR3 is 15 residues. The ends lost 3 bases at V and 0 bases at J; junction bases unmatched: 2. For the CDR3, the DNA is TGTGCCAGCAGCTCCCAGGGGGCAACTAATGAAAAACTGTTTTTT. As protein: CASSSQGATNEKLFF.

The chain has TRBV6-4 and TRBJ2-7; D perhaps matches TRBD2 (5 bases). The CDR3 is 13 amino acids. Trimming took 10 bases from V and 0 from J, leaving 13 bases between them. Germline-derived CDR1 and CDR2 are MRHNA and SNTAGT. This chain's CDR3 is CATAGHYSYEQYF. The CDR3 nucleotides read TGTGCCACCGCGGGTCACTACTCCTACGAGCAGTACTTC.

The chain has TRBV5-6 and TRBJ1-5; 8 positions match TRBD1. The junction had 2 bases not matched to a gene; V was cut back by 3 bases and J by 3 bases. Germline V gene data show CDR1 as SGHDT and CDR2 as YYEEEE. The CDR3 covers 14 residues. CDR3 residues: CASSYQGANQPQHF. In DNA, the CDR3 is TGTGCCAGCAGCTATCAGGGGGCCAATCAGCCCCAGCATTTT.

This clone was seen a single time. CDR3 residues: CATSGADSFEQYF. In DNA form, the CDR3 reads TGTGCCACCAGTGGCGCGGACAGTTTCGAGCAGTACTTC. The rearrangement uses TRBV24-1 and TRBJ2-7; D possibly corresponds to TRBD1 (6 bases). V gave up 5 bases and J gave up 6 bases, with 13 bases separating them. CDR1 KGHDR and CDR2 SFDVKD come from the germline V gene. This CDR3 spans 13 amino acids.

V and J are TRBV28 and TRBJ1-4, with D possibly matching TRBD1 (6 bases). Trimming removed 5 bases from V and 9 bases from J, with 13 bases in between. Germline lookup yields CDR1 MDHEN and CDR2 SYDVKM. The CDR3 has 13 amino acids. CDR3 sequence reads: CASSNRDTKKLFF. The CDR3 DNA sequence: TGTGCCAGCAGTAACCGGGACACGAAAAAACTGTTTTTT.

The V gene is TRBV9, the J gene TRBJ1-1; no definite D call. Per germline, CDR1 SGDLS and CDR2 YYNGEE. V was trimmed by 4 bases and J by 4 bases, leaving 14 bases between them. This CDR3 spans 14 amino acids. The CDR3 DNA reads as TGTGCCAGCAGCCCCGGCTCGGAGACCACTGAAGCTTTCTTT. Translated: CASSPGSETTEAFF. Combining the CDR3 with reference TRBV9 and TRBJ1-1 gives the whole variable domain DSGVTQTPKHLITATGQRVTLRCSPRSGDLSVYWYQQSLDQGLQFLIQYYNGEERAKGNILERFSAQQFPDLHSELNLSSLELGDSALYFCASSPGSETTEAFFGQGTRLTVV.

The rearrangement uses TRBV27 and TRBJ1-1; 11 nucleotides agree with TRBD1. From germline, CDR1 is MNHEY and CDR2 SMNVEV (reference sequence). The junction had 11 bases not matched to a gene; V was cut back by 8 bases and J by 3 bases. CDR3 length: 16 amino acids. CDR3 DNA: TGTGCCAGCCAACCACTCGGACAGGGGGCCTACACTGAAGCTTTCTTT. Translated: CASQPLGQGAYTEAFF.

This clone was seen more than once but under ten times. The chain carries TRBV15 and TRBJ2-5; TRBD2 is a possible D gene (5 bases). CDR3 length: 14 amino acids. Germline V CDR1 and CDR2: LNHNV, YYDKDF (reference sequence). V lost 0 bases, J lost 4 bases, and 9 bases lay in between. Written as DNA, the CDR3 is TGTGCCACCAGCAGAGATACCGGGGTAGAGACCCAGTACTTC. It is translated as CATSRDTGVETQYF.

The rearrangement uses TRBV11-2 and TRBJ1-2; weak D call: TRBD1 (6 bases). The V gene lost 5 bases and the J gene lost 3 bases, with 22 bases spanning the gap. This CDR3 region has 17 residues. Germline V gives CDR1 SGHAT, CDR2 FQNNGV. For the CDR3, the DNA is TGTGCCAGCAGCCCCGTGGACGGGGGGCTATCCTACTATGGCTACACCTTC. Protein product: CASSPVDGGLSYYGYTF.

The gene calls are TRBV3-1 (or the pseudogene TRBV3-2) and TRBJ1-4, with TRBD1 matching over 8 bases. Looked up from germline, CDR1 is LGHDT and CDR2 is YNNKEL (reference sequence). This CDR3 has 16 residues. Trimming cost V 2 bases and J 3 bases; bases outside gene matches: 5. The CDR3 protein is CASSQIPGQANEKLFF. The CDR3 DNA reads as TGTGCCAGCAGCCAAATTCCGGGACAGGCTAATGAAAAACTGTTTTTT.

J is TRBJ1-2 and V is TRBV5-1; maybe TRBD1 (6 bases). Between the trimmed V and J ends, which lost 3 bases and 5 bases, there was a span of 11 bases. Germline V gives CDR1 SGHRS, CDR2 YFSETQ. This CDR3 region has 13 residues. In DNA form, the CDR3 reads TGCGCCAGCAGCTCCGACACAGGGTATGGCTACACCTTC. Translation gives CASSSDTGYGYTF.

The chain recombines TRBV20-1 with TRBJ2-5, with a weak D call TRBD1 (5 bases). Trimming removed 6 bases from V and 2 bases from J, with 7 bases in between. CDR3 size: 11 residues. Germline values: CDR1 DFQATT, CDR2 SNEGSKA (reference sequence). CDR3 bases: TGCAGTGCCAGGGATCAAGAGACCCAGTACTTC. Amino acids: CSARDQETQYF.

The chain uses TRBV2 and TRBJ1-6; D may be TRBD1 (5 bases). V lost 5 bases and J 5 bases, leaving 10 bases between the germline ends. There are 14 residues in the CDR3. Looked up from germline, CDR1 is SNHLY and CDR2 is FYNNEI. Written as DNA, the CDR3 is TGTGCCAGCAGTCGACAGTCCGATAATTCACCCCTCCACTTT. Encoded protein: CASSRQSDNSPLHF.

The V and J genes are TRBV6-5 and TRBJ1-1; maybe TRBD1 (5 bases). The V gene's germline CDR1 is MNHEY and CDR2 SVGAGI. V lost 8 bases and J lost 2, with 9 bases in between. The CDR3 length is 12 residues. This chain's CDR3 is CASGAGNTEAFF. The CDR3 coding sequence is TGTGCCAGCGGGGCAGGCAACACTGAAGCTTTCTTT.

The V and J genes are TRBV7-9 and TRBJ2-7; 9 nucleotides match TRBD1. This CDR3 is 16 amino acids long. The J segment lost 5 bases and the V segment lost 4 bases, leaving 12 bases of the junction unmatched. Germline loops: CDR1 SEHNR, CDR2 FQNEAQ (reference sequence). CDR3 region: CASSSTQTGGFNEQYF. Here the CDR3 DNA reads TGTGCCAGCAGCTCCACACAGACAGGGGGGTTTAACGAGCAGTACTTC.

The V call is TRBV11-3, the J call TRBJ2-2; D is perhaps TRBD2 (6 bases). CDR1 SGHNT and CDR2 YENEEA come from the germline V gene. The CDR3 length is 15 residues. The germline V and J ends were trimmed by 1 base and 5 bases, with 11 bases remaining between them. CDR3 residues: CASSLGGAGTGELFF. The DNA for the CDR3 is TGTGCCAGCAGCTTAGGGGGCGCGGGAACCGGGGAGCTGTTTTTT.

The chain combines TRBV5-8 with TRBJ2-5; no reliable D call. This CDR3 comprises 14 residues. Germline assignment: CDR1 SGHTS and CDR2 YDEGEE. V gave up 1 base and J gave up 4 bases, with 11 bases separating them. CDR3 sequence: CASSLLNFPETQYF. DNA for the CDR3: TGTGCCAGCAGCTTGTTGAACTTCCCAGAGACCCAGTACTTC.

The chain links TRBV7-3 to TRBJ1-1; 7 nucleotides line up with TRBD1. From germline, CDR1 is SGHTA and CDR2 FQGTGA. The CDR3 is 13 amino acids. The J segment lost 2 bases and the V segment lost 5 bases, leaving 2 bases of the junction unmatched. CDR3 in DNA: TGTGCCAGCAGCCGGGACAGCAACACTGAAGCTTTCTTT. Encoded protein: CASSRDSNTEAFF.

This chain uses TRBV5-4 with TRBJ2-5, with D possibly TRBD2 on 6 matching bases. V lost 3 bases and J 8 bases, leaving 14 bases between the germline ends. Germline values: CDR1 SGHNT, CDR2 YYREEE (reference sequence). The CDR3 extends over 13 amino acids. CDR3 residues: CASSYGGSGTQYF. The DNA of the CDR3 is TGTGCCAGCAGCTACGGAGGGTCAGGAACCCAGTACTTC.

V usage is TRBV30 and J usage is TRBJ1-1; possibly TRBD1 for D (5 bases). The V gene's germline CDR1 is GTSNPN and CDR2 SVGIG (reference sequence). This CDR3 contains 14 residues. Trimming left V 3 bases short and J 1 base short, with 12 bases between. The chain's CDR3 is CAWRRDGGNTEAFF. Written as DNA, the CDR3 is TGTGCCTGGAGAAGGGACGGGGGGAACACTGAAGCTTTCTTT. The complete variable domain, with remaining parts taken from reference TRBV30 and TRBJ1-1, reads SQTIHQWPATLVQPVGSPLSLECTVEGTSNPNLYWYRQAAGRGLQLLFYSVGIGQISSEVPQNLSASRPQDRQFILSSKKLLLSDSGFYLCAWRRDGGNTEAFFGQGTRLTVV.

V and J are TRBV5-1 and TRBJ1-5; possibly TRBD1 for D (6 bases). V lost 3 bases and J 2 bases, leaving 9 bases between the germline ends. The CDR3 contains 14 residues. Germline V CDR1 and CDR2: SGHRS, YFSETQ. The CDR3 loop is CASSSEGGNQPQHF. The DNA for the CDR3 is TGCGCCAGCAGCTCCGAGGGGGGCAATCAGCCCCAGCATTTT. Filled out from reference TRBV5-1 and TRBJ1-5, the complete variable domain reads KAGVTQTPRYLIKTRGQQVTLSCSPISGHRSVSWYQQTPGQGLQFLFEYFSETQRNKGNFPGRFSGRQFSNSRSEMNVSTLELGDSALYLCASSSEGGNQPQHFGDGTRLSIL.

The V gene is TRBV7-2, the J gene TRBJ1-2; D is undetermined. The CDR3 is made up of 13 amino acids. Germline lookup yields CDR1 SGHTA and CDR2 FQGNSA. V was trimmed by 2 bases and J by 8 bases, leaving 12 bases between them. Here the CDR3 DNA reads TGTGCCAGCAGCTTATTAAGGTCCAGGGGCTACACCTTC. It encodes CASSLLRSRGYTF. Full variable domain (missing parts from reference TRBV7-2 and TRBJ1-2): GAGVSQSPSNKVTEKGKDVELRCDPISGHTALYWYRQSLGQGLEFLIYFQGNSAPDKSGLPSDRFSAERTGGSVSTLTIQRTQQEDSAVYLCASSLLRSRGYTFGSGTRLTVV.

This rearrangement joins TRBV5-1 to TRBJ2-2, with TRBD1 matching 7 bases. The CDR3 contains 16 residues. Trimming at V came to 2 bases and at J to 0 bases, leaving 4 bases not matched to a gene. Germline loops: CDR1 SGHRS, CDR2 YFSETQ. The DNA of the CDR3 is TGCGCCAGCAGCTTCTCCGGGACAGCGAACACCGGGGAGCTGTTTTTT. Amino acids: CASSFSGTANTGELFF.

The chain links TRBV12-3 or TRBV12-4 to TRBJ1-2; no clear D gene. The CDR3 sequence is 12 residues long. V lost 4 bases to trimming and J lost 7 bases, with 10 bases between them. The CDR3 region is CASSSGNRGYTF. CDR3 sequence (DNA): TGTGCCAGCAGTTCGGGAAATCGTGGCTACACCTTC.

This clone was counted only a few times. The rearrangement uses TRBV6-5 and TRBJ2-3; D unresolved. V lost 6 bases and J lost 3, with 16 bases in between. This CDR3 has 15 residues. CDR1 and CDR2 from the germline V gene are MNHEY and SVGAGI. The CDR3 DNA follows: TGTGCCAGCAGGCCAGGCCCTGAACGGACAGATACGCAGTATTTT. It specifies CASRPGPERTDTQYF.